These T cell receptor beta chains were read from a single sample in a study of response to subunit inactivated influenza vaccine. TCRdb ran MiXCR on the RT-PCR reads and lists one entry per CDR3 protein. In the table there are roughly 570,000 distinct CDR3 sequences, around 15% of which are singletons. This specimen was PBMCs from blood, taken 12 days after vaccination. The receptors were sampled from a man over 45 who received an inactivated influenza vaccine. Both conserved end residues are part of each CDR3. D genes are given only for firm matches. Clone size appears in some rows only: once, few, many, or a class for an expanded clone.

d_gene: TRBD1; len: 14; j_gene: TRBJ2-1; abundance: NA; v_gene: TRBV12-3/TRBV12-4; CDR3nt: TGTGCCAGCAGTAATGGGGACAGGGGGCCTGAGCAGTTCTTC; CDR3aa: CASSNGDRGPEQFF
d_gene: TRBD1; len: 16; j_gene: TRBJ1-6; abundance: many; v_gene: TRBV5-1; CDR3nt: TGCGCCAGCAGCCCCCAGGGGGCCATCGGGAATTCACCCCTCCACTTT; CDR3aa: CASSPQGAIGNSPLHF
d_gene: TRBD1; len: 19; j_gene: TRBJ1-4; abundance: NA; v_gene: TRBV7-6; CDR3nt: TGTGCCAGCAGCTTACATCCGGGACAGGGTGTTACAACTAATGAAAAACTGTTTTTT; CDR3aa: CASSLHPGQGVTTNEKLFF
d_gene: NA; len: 13; j_gene: TRBJ1-1; abundance: few; v_gene: TRBV20-1; CDR3nt: TGCAGTGCCCGATCAGGGACGAACACTGAAGCTTTCTTT; CDR3aa: CSARSGTNTEAFF
d_gene: TRBD1; len: 16; j_gene: TRBJ2-3; abundance: few; v_gene: TRBV12-3/TRBV12-4; CDR3nt: TGTGCCAGCAGTGAAAACAGGGGTCCGAAGGCAGATACGCAGTATTTT; CDR3aa: CASSENRGPKADTQYF
d_gene: TRBD1; len: 13; j_gene: TRBJ1-6; abundance: NA; v_gene: TRBV9; CDR3nt: TGTGCCAGCAGCGTTGACAGGGATTCACCCCTCCACTTT; CDR3aa: CASSVDRDSPLHF
d_gene: TRBD1; len: 13; j_gene: TRBJ2-1; abundance: few; v_gene: TRBV7-2; CDR3nt: TGTGCCAGCAGCTCCCGGACAGGCCATGAGCAGTTCTTC; CDR3aa: CASSSRTGHEQFF
d_gene: TRBD1; len: 15; j_gene: TRBJ2-3; abundance: many; v_gene: TRBV2; CDR3nt: TGTGCCAGCAGTGAAGGGGACAGGGGCACAGATACGCAGTATTTT; CDR3aa: CASSEGDRGTDTQYF
d_gene: NA; len: 14; j_gene: TRBJ2-2; abundance: NA; v_gene: TRBV3-1; CDR3nt: TGTGCCAGCAGCCAAAATCAGCCCAGCGGGGAGCTGTTTTTT; CDR3aa: CASSQNQPSGELFF
d_gene: NA; len: 14; j_gene: TRBJ2-3; abundance: few; v_gene: TRBV5-1; CDR3nt: TGCGCCAGCAGCAGGGGTCTTATCACAGATACGCAGTATTTT; CDR3aa: CASSRGLITDTQYF
d_gene: TRBD1; len: 16; j_gene: TRBJ2-3; abundance: few; v_gene: TRBV20-1; CDR3nt: TGCAGTGCTAGAGATACAGGGGGCCAGAGCACAGATACGCAGTATTTT; CDR3aa: CSARDTGGQSTDTQYF
d_gene: NA; len: 15; j_gene: TRBJ1-1; abundance: few; v_gene: TRBV12-3/TRBV12-4; CDR3nt: TGTGCCAGCAGTTTTCTCCAGCCCGGCAACACTGAAGCTTTCTTT; CDR3aa: CASSFLQPGNTEAFF
d_gene: NA; len: 15; j_gene: TRBJ1-3; abundance: NA; v_gene: TRBV5-5; CDR3nt: TGTGCCAGCAGCTCGAGGGGGGAACCTGGAAACACCATATATTTT; CDR3aa: CASSSRGEPGNTIYF
d_gene: NA; len: 12; j_gene: TRBJ2-7; abundance: NA; v_gene: TRBV7-9; CDR3nt: TGTGCCAGCAGCAGCATAACCTACGAGCAGTACTTC; CDR3aa: CASSSITYEQYF
d_gene: NA; len: 12; j_gene: TRBJ2-3; abundance: many; v_gene: TRBV28; CDR3nt: TGTGCCAGCAGTTCCACAGCGGATACGCAGTATTTT; CDR3aa: CASSSTADTQYF
d_gene: NA; len: 16; j_gene: TRBJ2-1; abundance: NA; v_gene: TRBV11-2; CDR3nt: TGTGCCAGCAGTTCGCTTGGTAAAAGCTCCTACAATGAGCAGTTCTTC; CDR3aa: CASSSLGKSSYNEQFF
d_gene: NA; len: 15; j_gene: TRBJ2-7; abundance: few; v_gene: TRBV6-5; CDR3nt: TGTGCCAGCAGTTACTCAGGTGCCTATAGGGCCGAGCAGTACTTC; CDR3aa: CASSYSGAYRAEQYF
d_gene: NA; len: 15; j_gene: TRBJ2-1; abundance: NA; v_gene: TRBV15; CDR3nt: TGTGCCACCAGCAAAATTAGCGTGAGGGGGAATGAGCAGTTCTTC; CDR3aa: CATSKISVRGNEQFF
d_gene: NA; len: 17; j_gene: TRBJ2-7; abundance: NA; v_gene: TRBV7-2; CDR3nt: TGTGCCAGCAGCTTATTTGGGGGTGGCAGGGGATACTACGAGCAGTACTTC; CDR3aa: CASSLFGGGRGYYEQYF
d_gene: TRBD1; len: 14; j_gene: TRBJ2-7; abundance: NA; v_gene: TRBV7-8; CDR3nt: TGTGCCAGCAGCCTACAGGGGCTATCATACGAGCAGTACTTC; CDR3aa: CASSLQGLSYEQYF
d_gene: TRBD2; len: 15; j_gene: TRBJ2-7; abundance: NA; v_gene: TRBV3-1; CDR3nt: TGTGCCAGCAGCCAAGAGGCTACCGGGGGGAACGAGCAGTACTTC; CDR3aa: CASSQEATGGNEQYF
d_gene: NA; len: 16; j_gene: TRBJ1-2; abundance: NA; v_gene: TRBV4-2; CDR3nt: TGTGCCAGCAGCCAAGAGGCAGGGGCGTTGAACTATGGCTACACCTTC; CDR3aa: CASSQEAGALNYGYTF
d_gene: TRBD2; len: 16; j_gene: TRBJ2-3; abundance: NA; v_gene: TRBV20-1; CDR3nt: TGCAGTGCTAGAGAGGGTAGCGGGGGCTTGGGGGCTACGCAGTATTTT; CDR3aa: CSAREGSGGLGATQYF
d_gene: TRBD1; len: 15; j_gene: TRBJ2-3; abundance: few; v_gene: TRBV5-8; CDR3nt: TGTGCCAGCAGCTTTGCAGGGGGCCTGGCGGATACGCAGTATTTT; CDR3aa: CASSFAGGLADTQYF
d_gene: TRBD1; len: 15; j_gene: TRBJ1-6; abundance: few; v_gene: TRBV9; CDR3nt: TGTGCCAGCAGCGTAGGTAGCCAGGGGGGATCACCCCTCCACTTT; CDR3aa: CASSVGSQGGSPLHF
d_gene: TRBD2; len: 11; j_gene: TRBJ2-1; abundance: few; v_gene: TRBV29-1; CDR3nt: TGCAGCGTGGGACTAGCGGGTGAGCAGTTCTTC; CDR3aa: CSVGLAGEQFF
d_gene: NA; len: 12; j_gene: TRBJ2-1; abundance: NA; v_gene: TRBV23-1; CDR3nt: TGCGCCAGCAGTTCGGGTAGGAATGAGCAGTTCTTC; CDR3aa: CASSSGRNEQFF
d_gene: TRBD1; len: 13; j_gene: TRBJ2-7; abundance: few; v_gene: TRBV11-2; CDR3nt: TGTGCCAGCAGCTCCGGACAGGTCTACGAGCAGTACTTC; CDR3aa: CASSSGQVYEQYF
d_gene: NA; len: 16; j_gene: TRBJ2-4; abundance: NA; v_gene: TRBV18; CDR3nt: TGTGCCAGCTCACCACCAGAAGGGGCCTTGAAAAACATTCAGTACTTC; CDR3aa: CASSPPEGALKNIQYF
d_gene: TRBD2; len: 16; j_gene: TRBJ2-1; abundance: NA; v_gene: TRBV6-2/TRBV6-3; CDR3nt: TGTGCCAGCACCGAGGTTGGACTAGCGTGGGGGAATGAGCAGTTCTTC; CDR3aa: CASTEVGLAWGNEQFF
d_gene: TRBD2; len: 17; j_gene: TRBJ2-1; abundance: NA; v_gene: TRBV7-2; CDR3nt: TGTGCCAGCAGCTTAGTGGTGAGACTAGCGGGGGGGCAGGAGCAGTTCTTC; CDR3aa: CASSLVVRLAGGQEQFF
d_gene: TRBD2; len: 14; j_gene: TRBJ2-7; abundance: few; v_gene: TRBV27; CDR3nt: TGTGCCAGCAGTCTTAGCGGGAGCGCCGGCGGGCAGTACTTC; CDR3aa: CASSLSGSAGGQYF
d_gene: NA; len: 15; j_gene: TRBJ2-1; abundance: NA; v_gene: TRBV5-1; CDR3nt: TGCGCCAGCAGCTTGCAAGCGGAAGGATACAATGAGCAGTTCTTC; CDR3aa: CASSLQAEGYNEQFF
d_gene: NA; len: 15; j_gene: TRBJ2-2; abundance: few; v_gene: TRBV3-1; CDR3nt: TGTGCCAGCAGCCAAGACAGGTTAGGGGCCGGGGAGCTGTTTTTT; CDR3aa: CASSQDRLGAGELFF
d_gene: NA; len: 14; j_gene: TRBJ2-7; abundance: NA; v_gene: TRBV7-9; CDR3nt: TGTGCCAGCACCGTTTCGGGATTCACCTACGAGCAGTACTTC; CDR3aa: CASTVSGFTYEQYF
d_gene: NA; len: 14; j_gene: TRBJ2-5; abundance: NA; v_gene: TRBV2; CDR3nt: TGTGCCAGCAGTGAAAGACGCCTCCAAGAGACCCAGTACTTC; CDR3aa: CASSERRLQETQYF
d_gene: TRBD1; len: 16; j_gene: TRBJ2-5; abundance: few; v_gene: TRBV7-8; CDR3nt: TGTGCCAGCAGCAAAAACGTGGTCGACAGGGTACAGACCCAGTACTTC; CDR3aa: CASSKNVVDRVQTQYF
d_gene: TRBD1; len: 14; j_gene: TRBJ1-2; abundance: many; v_gene: TRBV12-3/TRBV12-4; CDR3nt: TGTGCCAGCTCCGGGACAGGGAACCACTATGGCTACACCTTC; CDR3aa: CASSGTGNHYGYTF
d_gene: NA; len: 12; j_gene: TRBJ1-6; abundance: NA; v_gene: TRBV3-1; CDR3nt: TGTGCCAGCAGCGTCCTAAAATCACCCCTCCACTTT; CDR3aa: CASSVLKSPLHF
d_gene: TRBD2; len: 14; j_gene: TRBJ2-1; abundance: NA; v_gene: TRBV20-1; CDR3nt: TGCAGTGCTGGTCTAGCGGGAGGTTTCAATGAGCAGTTCTTC; CDR3aa: CSAGLAGGFNEQFF
d_gene: NA; len: 13; j_gene: TRBJ1-5; abundance: many; v_gene: TRBV12-3/TRBV12-4; CDR3nt: TGTGCCAGCAGTTGGGGGAGCAATCAGCCCCAGCATTTT; CDR3aa: CASSWGSNQPQHF
d_gene: NA; len: 14; j_gene: TRBJ1-5; abundance: NA; v_gene: TRBV12-3/TRBV12-4; CDR3nt: TGTGCCAGCAGTAGCATCCAGGGGAGGCAGCCCCAGCATTTT; CDR3aa: CASSSIQGRQPQHF
d_gene: NA; len: 14; j_gene: TRBJ2-7; abundance: few; v_gene: TRBV5-1; CDR3nt: TGCGCCAGCAGCTTGGAGCCAGGCACCTACGAGCAGTACTTC; CDR3aa: CASSLEPGTYEQYF
d_gene: TRBD1; len: 15; j_gene: TRBJ2-5; abundance: few; v_gene: TRBV15; CDR3nt: TGTGCCACCAGCCCCCGGACAGGGAACCAAGAGACCCAGTACTTC; CDR3aa: CATSPRTGNQETQYF
d_gene: NA; len: 15; j_gene: TRBJ2-5; abundance: NA; v_gene: TRBV5-1; CDR3nt: TGCGCCAGCAGCTTGGTTTTAGCAGGTGGAGAGACCCAGTACTTC; CDR3aa: CASSLVLAGGETQYF
d_gene: TRBD1; len: 13; j_gene: TRBJ2-2; abundance: NA; v_gene: TRBV10-3; CDR3nt: TGTGCCATCAAGACAGGGAGCACCGGGGAGCTGTTTTTT; CDR3aa: CAIKTGSTGELFF
d_gene: TRBD1; len: 18; j_gene: TRBJ2-7; abundance: NA; v_gene: TRBV10-3; CDR3nt: TGTGCCACAACGGAAAGGACAGGGGGTAGTCTTGGTGTCTACGAGCAGTACTTC; CDR3aa: CATTERTGGSLGVYEQYF
d_gene: NA; len: 14; j_gene: TRBJ2-7; abundance: many; v_gene: TRBV7-9; CDR3nt: TGTGCCAGCAGCTTAGGGGCACATTCCTACGAGCAGTACTTC; CDR3aa: CASSLGAHSYEQYF
d_gene: TRBD1; len: 16; j_gene: TRBJ1-1; abundance: few; v_gene: TRBV5-1; CDR3nt: TGCGCCAGCAGCCATCCCCAGGGGGCGGTTAATACTGAAGCTTTCTTT; CDR3aa: CASSHPQGAVNTEAFF
d_gene: NA; len: 15; j_gene: TRBJ1-2; abundance: NA; v_gene: TRBV7-9; CDR3nt: TGTGCCAGCAGCTTAGGTGTAGTCCCTAACTATGGCTACACCTTC; CDR3aa: CASSLGVVPNYGYTF
d_gene: NA; len: 10; j_gene: TRBJ1-2; abundance: NA; v_gene: TRBV27; CDR3nt: TGTGCCAGCAGTTTGGGTGGCTACACCTTC; CDR3aa: CASSLGGYTF
d_gene: TRBD1; len: 15; j_gene: TRBJ1-5; abundance: few; v_gene: TRBV20-1; CDR3nt: TGCAGTGCCCACATAGGACAGGGTGCCTCACGGCCCCAGCATTTT; CDR3aa: CSAHIGQGASRPQHF
d_gene: NA; len: 15; j_gene: TRBJ2-7; abundance: few; v_gene: TRBV5-1; CDR3nt: TGCGCCAGCAGCCGCATGGACAGAGATCTACGACAGCAGTACTTC; CDR3aa: CASSRMDRDLRQQYF
d_gene: NA; len: 12; j_gene: TRBJ2-7; abundance: NA; v_gene: TRBV7-2; CDR3nt: TGTGCCAGCAGCTTAGTAGGGTTCGAGCAGTACTTC; CDR3aa: CASSLVGFEQYF
d_gene: TRBD1; len: 15; j_gene: TRBJ1-6; abundance: NA; v_gene: TRBV20-1; CDR3nt: TGCAGTGCTAGGAATGACAGGGGAGGGAATTCACCCCTCCACTTT; CDR3aa: CSARNDRGGNSPLHF
d_gene: NA; len: 13; j_gene: TRBJ2-1; abundance: few; v_gene: TRBV15; CDR3nt: TGTGCCACCAGCAGGACTCGGAACAATGAGCAGTTCTTC; CDR3aa: CATSRTRNNEQFF
d_gene: NA; len: 14; j_gene: TRBJ2-1; abundance: NA; v_gene: TRBV7-2; CDR3nt: TGTGCCAGCAGCTTAAAGGCAGGGTACGATGAGCAGTTCTTC; CDR3aa: CASSLKAGYDEQFF